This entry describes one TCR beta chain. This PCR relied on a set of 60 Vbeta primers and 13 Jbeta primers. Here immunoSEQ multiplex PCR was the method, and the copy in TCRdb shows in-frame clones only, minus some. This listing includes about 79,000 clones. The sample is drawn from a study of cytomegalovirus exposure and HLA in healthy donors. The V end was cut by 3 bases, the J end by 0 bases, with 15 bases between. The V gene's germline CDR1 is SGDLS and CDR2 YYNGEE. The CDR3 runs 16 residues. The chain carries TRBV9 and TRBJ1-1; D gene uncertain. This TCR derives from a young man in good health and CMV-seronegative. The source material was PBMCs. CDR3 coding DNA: TGTGCCAGCAGCGGTCCGGGGAGCTCCATGAACACTGAAGCTTTCTTT. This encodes CASSGPGSSMNTEAFF. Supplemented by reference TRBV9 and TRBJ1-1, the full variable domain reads DSGVTQTPKHLITATGQRVTLRCSPRSGDLSVYWYQQSLDQGLQFLIQYYNGEERAKGNILERFSAQQFPDLHSELNLSSLELGDSALYFCASSGPGSSMNTEAFFGQGTRLTVV.